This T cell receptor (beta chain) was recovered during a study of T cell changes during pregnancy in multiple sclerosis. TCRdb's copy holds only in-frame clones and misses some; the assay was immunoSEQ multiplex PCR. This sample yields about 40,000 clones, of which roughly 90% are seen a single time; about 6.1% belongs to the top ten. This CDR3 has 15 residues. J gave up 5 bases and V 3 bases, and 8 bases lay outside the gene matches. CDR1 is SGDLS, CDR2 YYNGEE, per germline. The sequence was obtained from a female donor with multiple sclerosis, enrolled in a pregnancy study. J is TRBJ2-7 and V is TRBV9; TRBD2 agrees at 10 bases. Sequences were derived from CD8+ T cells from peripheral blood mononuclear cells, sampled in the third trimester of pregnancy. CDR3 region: CASSDSGRRSDEQYF. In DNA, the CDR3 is TGTGCCAGCAGCGATAGCGGGAGGAGGTCGGACGAGCAGTACTTC.